The entry below describes one TCR beta chain. TCRdb's copy holds only in-frame clones and misses some; the assay was immunoSEQ multiplex PCR. The table records 50,000 or so clones, approximately 90% of them present only once. This entry comes from a study of technical replicates of blood from several donors. This CDR3 comprises 14 residues. Trimming took off 5 bases at V and 4 bases at J, with 12 bases between the two ends. Germline V lookup: CDR1 SGHAT, CDR2 FQDESV (reference sequence). Sequenced: PBMCs. The chain employs TRBV11-1 and TRBJ2-1, with D maybe TRBD2 (6 bases). This clonotype originated in a human donor in good health. Some clones in this sample may be carry-over from other donors' samples. DNA of the CDR3: TGTGCCAGCAGCCCCTGGACTATTTACAATGAGCAGTTCTTC. Its translation is CASSPWTIYNEQFF.